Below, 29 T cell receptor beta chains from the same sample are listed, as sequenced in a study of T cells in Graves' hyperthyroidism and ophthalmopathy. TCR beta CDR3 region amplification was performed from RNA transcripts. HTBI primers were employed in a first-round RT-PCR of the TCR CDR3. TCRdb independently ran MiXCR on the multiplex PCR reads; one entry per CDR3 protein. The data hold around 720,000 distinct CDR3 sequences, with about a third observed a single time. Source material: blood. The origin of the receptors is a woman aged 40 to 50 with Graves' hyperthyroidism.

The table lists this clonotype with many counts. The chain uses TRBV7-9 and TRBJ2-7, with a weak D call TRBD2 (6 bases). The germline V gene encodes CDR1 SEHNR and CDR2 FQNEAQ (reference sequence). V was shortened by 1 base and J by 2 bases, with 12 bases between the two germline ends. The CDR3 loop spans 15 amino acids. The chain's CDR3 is CASSLGQGLAYEQYF. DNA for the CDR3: TGTGCCAGCAGCTTAGGTCAGGGACTCGCCTACGAGCAGTACTTC.

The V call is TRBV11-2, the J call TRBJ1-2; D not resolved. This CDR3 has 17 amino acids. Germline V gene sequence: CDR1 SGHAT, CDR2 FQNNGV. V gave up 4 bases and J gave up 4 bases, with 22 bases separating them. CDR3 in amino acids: CASSSAPPDLLAYGYTF. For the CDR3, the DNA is TGTGCCAGCAGCTCAGCCCCCCCGGACCTTCTGGCCTATGGCTACACCTTC.

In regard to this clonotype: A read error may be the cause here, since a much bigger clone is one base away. This CDR3 is CASSLWRGGFETQYF. The CDR3 region has the DNA TGTGCCAGCAGCTTATGGCGGGGGGGTTTCGAGACCCAGTACTTC. This rearrangement joins TRBV7-9 to TRBJ2-5, with 9 bases that match TRBD2. Unmatched junction bases numbered 6, after V lost 2 bases and J lost 5 bases. The length of the CDR3 is 15 residues. Germline values: CDR1 SEHNR, CDR2 FQNEAQ (reference sequence).

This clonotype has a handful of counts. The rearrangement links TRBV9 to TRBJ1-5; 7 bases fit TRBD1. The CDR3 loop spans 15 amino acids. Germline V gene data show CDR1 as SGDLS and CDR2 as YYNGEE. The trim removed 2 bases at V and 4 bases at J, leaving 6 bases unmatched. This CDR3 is CASSVQGGRNQPQHF. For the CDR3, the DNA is TGTGCCAGCAGCGTGCAGGGGGGTCGGAATCAGCCCCAGCATTTT.

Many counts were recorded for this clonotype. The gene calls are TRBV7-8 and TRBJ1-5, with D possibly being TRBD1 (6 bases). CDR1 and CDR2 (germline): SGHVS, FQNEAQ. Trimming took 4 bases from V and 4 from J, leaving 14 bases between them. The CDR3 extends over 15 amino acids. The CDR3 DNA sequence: TGTGCCAGCAGCTCAATTACCACAGGGAATCAGCCCCAGCATTTT. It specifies CASSSITTGNQPQHF.

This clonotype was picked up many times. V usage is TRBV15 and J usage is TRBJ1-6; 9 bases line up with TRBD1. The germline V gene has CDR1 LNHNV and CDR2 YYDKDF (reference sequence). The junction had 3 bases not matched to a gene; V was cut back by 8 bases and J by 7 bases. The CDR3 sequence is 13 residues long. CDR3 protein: CATSGTGNSPLHF. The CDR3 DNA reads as TGTGCCACCTCCGGGACAGGGAATTCACCCCTCCACTTT.

The CDR3 sequence is CASSRRGTSTYEQYF. In DNA, the CDR3 is TGTGCCAGCAGTCGCCGGGGGACTAGCACCTACGAGCAGTACTTC. The V gene is TRBV6-1, the J gene TRBJ2-7, with 9 bases that match TRBD2. V dropped 5 bases and J dropped 2; count of bases not matched to a gene: 7. Germline values: CDR1 MNHNS, CDR2 SASEGT. This CDR3 has 15 amino acids.

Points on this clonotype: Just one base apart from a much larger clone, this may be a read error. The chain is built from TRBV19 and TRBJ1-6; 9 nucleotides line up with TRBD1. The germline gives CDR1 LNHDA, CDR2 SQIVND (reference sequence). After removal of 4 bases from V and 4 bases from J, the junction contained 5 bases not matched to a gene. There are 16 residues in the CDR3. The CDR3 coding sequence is TGTGCCAGTAGTAGAAGCGGGACAGGGTATAATTCACCCCTCCACTTT. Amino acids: CASSRSGTGYNSPLHF.

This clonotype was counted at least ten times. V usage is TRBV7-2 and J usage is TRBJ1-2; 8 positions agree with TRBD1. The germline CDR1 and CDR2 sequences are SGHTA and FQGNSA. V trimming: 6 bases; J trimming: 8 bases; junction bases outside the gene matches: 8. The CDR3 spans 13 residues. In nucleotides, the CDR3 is TGTGCCAGCAGGACCCGGACAGGGCTGGGCTACACCTTC. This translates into CASRTRTGLGYTF.

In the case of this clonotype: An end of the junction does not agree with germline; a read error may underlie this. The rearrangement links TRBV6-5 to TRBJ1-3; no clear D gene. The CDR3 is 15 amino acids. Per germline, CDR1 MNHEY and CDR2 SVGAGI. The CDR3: CVSSYSTVSGNTIYF. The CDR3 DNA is TGTGTCAGCAGTTACTCGACTGTCTCTGGAAACACCATATATTTT.

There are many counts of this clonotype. Here the CDR3 reads CAASLDNYGYTF. The DNA for the CDR3 is TGTGCCGCCTCCTTAGATAACTATGGCTACACCTTC. This chain connects TRBV10-3 to TRBJ1-2; D ambiguous. The CDR3 extends over 12 amino acids. Trimming removed 11 bases from V and 1 base from J, with 11 bases in between. The germline V gene encodes CDR1 ENHRY and CDR2 SYGVKD.

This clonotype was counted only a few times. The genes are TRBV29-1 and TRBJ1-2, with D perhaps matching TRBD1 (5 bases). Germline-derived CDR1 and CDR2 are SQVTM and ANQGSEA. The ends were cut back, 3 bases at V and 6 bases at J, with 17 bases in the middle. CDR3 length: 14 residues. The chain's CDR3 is CSVEAVTGINGYTF. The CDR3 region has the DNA TGCAGCGTTGAGGCCGTAACAGGAATCAATGGCTACACCTTC.

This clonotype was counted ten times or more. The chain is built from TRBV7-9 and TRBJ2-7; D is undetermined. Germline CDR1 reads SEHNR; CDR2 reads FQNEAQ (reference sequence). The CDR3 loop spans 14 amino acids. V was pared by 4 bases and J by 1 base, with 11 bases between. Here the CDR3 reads CASSSVLRSYEQYF. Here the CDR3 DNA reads TGTGCCAGCAGCTCCGTCCTCCGGTCCTACGAGCAGTACTTC.

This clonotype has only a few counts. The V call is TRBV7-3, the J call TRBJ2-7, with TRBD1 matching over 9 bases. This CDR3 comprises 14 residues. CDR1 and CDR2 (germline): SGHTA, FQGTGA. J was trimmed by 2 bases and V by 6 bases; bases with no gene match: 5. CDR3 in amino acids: CASSETGGPYEQYF. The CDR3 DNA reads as TGTGCCAGCAGTGAGACAGGGGGACCCTACGAGCAGTACTTC.

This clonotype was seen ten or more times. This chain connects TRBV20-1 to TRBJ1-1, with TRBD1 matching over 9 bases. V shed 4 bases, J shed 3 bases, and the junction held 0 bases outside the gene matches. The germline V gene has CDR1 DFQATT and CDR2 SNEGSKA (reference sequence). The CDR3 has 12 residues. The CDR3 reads CSANRGHTEAFF. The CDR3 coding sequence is TGCAGTGCTAACAGGGGGCACACTGAAGCTTTCTTT.

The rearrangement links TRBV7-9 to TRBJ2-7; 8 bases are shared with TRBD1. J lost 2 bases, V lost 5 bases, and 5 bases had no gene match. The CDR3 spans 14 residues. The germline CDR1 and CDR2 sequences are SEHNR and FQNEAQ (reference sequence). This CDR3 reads CASSDGQGPYEQYF. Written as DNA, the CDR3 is TGTGCCAGCAGCGACGGACAGGGACCCTACGAGCAGTACTTC.

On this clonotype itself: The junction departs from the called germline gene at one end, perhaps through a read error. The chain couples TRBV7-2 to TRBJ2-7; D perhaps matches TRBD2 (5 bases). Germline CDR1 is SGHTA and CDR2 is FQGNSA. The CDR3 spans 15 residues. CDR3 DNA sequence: TGCGCCAGCAGCCAAGATGAGGCCGGGATCTACGAGCAGTACTTC. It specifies CASSQDEAGIYEQYF.

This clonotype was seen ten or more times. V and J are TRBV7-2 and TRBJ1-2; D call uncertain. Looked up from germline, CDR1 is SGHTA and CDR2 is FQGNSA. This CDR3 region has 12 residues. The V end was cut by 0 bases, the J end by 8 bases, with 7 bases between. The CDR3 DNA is TGTGCCAGCAGCTTAGCGCTGACGGGCTACACCTTC. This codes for CASSLALTGYTF.

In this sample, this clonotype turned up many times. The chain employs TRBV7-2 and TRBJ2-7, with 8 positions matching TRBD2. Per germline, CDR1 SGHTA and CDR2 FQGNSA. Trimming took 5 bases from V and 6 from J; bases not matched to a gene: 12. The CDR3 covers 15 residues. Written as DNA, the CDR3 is TGTGCCAGCAGCCAAGGCAGCGGCGGGGGGTTCGAGCAGTACTTC. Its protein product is CASSQGSGGGFEQYF.

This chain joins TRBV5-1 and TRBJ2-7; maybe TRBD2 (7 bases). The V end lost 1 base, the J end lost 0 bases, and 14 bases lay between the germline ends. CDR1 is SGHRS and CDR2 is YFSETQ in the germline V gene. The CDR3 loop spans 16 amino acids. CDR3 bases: TGCGCCAGCAGCTTGACAGGGCGGGGGTTCTCCTACGAGCAGTACTTC. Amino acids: CASSLTGRGFSYEQYF.

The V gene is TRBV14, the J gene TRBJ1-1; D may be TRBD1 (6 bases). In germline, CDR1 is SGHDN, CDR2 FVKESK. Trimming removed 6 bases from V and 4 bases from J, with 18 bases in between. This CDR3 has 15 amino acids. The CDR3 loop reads CASRSSAGVVTEAFF. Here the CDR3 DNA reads TGTGCCAGCAGATCAAGCGCAGGGGTTGTCACTGAAGCTTTCTTT.

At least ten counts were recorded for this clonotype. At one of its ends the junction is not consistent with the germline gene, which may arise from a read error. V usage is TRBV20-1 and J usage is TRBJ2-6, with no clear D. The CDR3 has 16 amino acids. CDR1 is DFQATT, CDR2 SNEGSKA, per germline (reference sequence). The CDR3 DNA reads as TGCAGTGCCAGAGGTCCCACCGGTGCTGGGGCCAACGTCCTGACTTTC. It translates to CSARGPTGAGANVLTF.

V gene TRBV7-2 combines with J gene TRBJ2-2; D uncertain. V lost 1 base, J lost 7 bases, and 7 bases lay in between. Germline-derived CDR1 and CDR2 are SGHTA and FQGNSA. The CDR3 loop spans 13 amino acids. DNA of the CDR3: TGTGCCAGCAGCTTAGGCCCGTACGGGGAGCTGTTTTTT. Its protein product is CASSLGPYGELFF.

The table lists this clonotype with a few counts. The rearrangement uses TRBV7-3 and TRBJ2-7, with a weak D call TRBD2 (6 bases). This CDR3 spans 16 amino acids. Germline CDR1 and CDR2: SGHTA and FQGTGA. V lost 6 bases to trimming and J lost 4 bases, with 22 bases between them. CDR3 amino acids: CASSLSDPGVGYEQYF. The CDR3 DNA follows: TGTGCCAGCAGTTTATCGGATCCGGGGGTAGGGTACGAGCAGTACTTC. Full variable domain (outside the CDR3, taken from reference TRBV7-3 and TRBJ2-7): GAGVSQTPSNKVTEKGKYVELRCDPISGHTALYWYRQSLGQGPEFLIYFQGTGAADDSGLPNDRFFAVRPEGSVSTLKIQRTERGDSAVYLCASSLSDPGVGYEQYFGPGTRLTVT.

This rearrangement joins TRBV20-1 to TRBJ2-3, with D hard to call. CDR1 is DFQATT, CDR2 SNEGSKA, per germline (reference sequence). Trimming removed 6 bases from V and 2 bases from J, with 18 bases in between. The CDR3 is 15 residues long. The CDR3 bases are TGCAGTGCCACCCCAGCAGACTCAGCCACAGATACGCAGTATTTT. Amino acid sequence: CSATPADSATDTQYF.

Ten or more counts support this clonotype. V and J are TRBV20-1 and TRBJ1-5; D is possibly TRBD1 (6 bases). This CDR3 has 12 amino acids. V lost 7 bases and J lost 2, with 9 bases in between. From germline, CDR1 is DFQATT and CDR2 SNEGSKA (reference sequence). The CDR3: CSGQEGNQPQHF. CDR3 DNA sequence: TGCAGTGGACAGGAGGGCAATCAGCCCCAGCATTTT.

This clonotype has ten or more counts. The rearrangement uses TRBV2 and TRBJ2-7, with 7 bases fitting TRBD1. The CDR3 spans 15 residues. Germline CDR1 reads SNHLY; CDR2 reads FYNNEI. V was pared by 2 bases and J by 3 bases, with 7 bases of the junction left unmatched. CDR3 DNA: TGTGCCAGCAGTGAATTGTCAGGGGGTTTCTACGAGCAGTACTTC. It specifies CASSELSGGFYEQYF.

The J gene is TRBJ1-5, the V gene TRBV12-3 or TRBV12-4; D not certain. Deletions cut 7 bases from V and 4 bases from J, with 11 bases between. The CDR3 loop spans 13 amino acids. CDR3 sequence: CASNLGGNQPQHF. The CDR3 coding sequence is TGTGCCAGCAATCTGGGAGGGAATCAGCCCCAGCATTTT.

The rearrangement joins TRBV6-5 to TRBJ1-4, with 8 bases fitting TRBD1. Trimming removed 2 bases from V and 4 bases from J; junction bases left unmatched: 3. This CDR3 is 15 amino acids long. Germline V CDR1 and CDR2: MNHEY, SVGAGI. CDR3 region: CASSYQGAINEKLFF. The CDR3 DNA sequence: TGTGCCAGCAGTTACCAGGGGGCGATTAATGAAAAACTGTTTTTT.